This T cell receptor (beta chain) was sequenced in a study of vaccination effects on CD4 cells after COVID-19. Study-wide background: Samples collected post-vaccine were obtained a median of 72 days after the second dose. Study-wide results and limits: Sampling in the study covered few convalescent patients and included no early post-infection timepoints.

ViraFEST expansion of antigen-specific CD4+ T cells with viral peptide pools preceded sequencing. Subsequent to 10 days of culture, CD4+ T cells were isolated. Two-dose vaccination with either BNT162b2 or mRNA-1273 was given to the participants. Supplemented with about 10 IU/ml IL-2 and about 10 ug/ml peptides, a few million PBMC per well were kept in culture. Half the medium was replaced with IL-2 medium on days 3 and 7. This table comes from immunoSEQ multiplex PCR, and its TCRdb copy is limited to in-frame clones, with some not included. The top ten clones hold roughly 24% of a sample with approximately 14,000 clones, 75% of them seen once. Turning to this clone: Its specificity is unknown.

V lost 0 bases and J lost 2, with 10 bases in between. Germline CDR1 SGDLS, CDR2 YYNGEE. The CDR3 has 15 amino acids. The chain uses TRBV9 and TRBJ2-3; D unresolved. This receptor was identified in a human donor who received a COVID-19 vaccine. The specimen comprised CD4+ T cells from PBMCs cultured with HCoV-NL63 spike peptides, sampled after COVID-19 vaccination. The DNA for the CDR3 is TGTGCCAGCAGCGTAGTTCCCCAGCACACAGATACGCAGTATTTT. The encoded protein is CASSVVPQHTDTQYF.